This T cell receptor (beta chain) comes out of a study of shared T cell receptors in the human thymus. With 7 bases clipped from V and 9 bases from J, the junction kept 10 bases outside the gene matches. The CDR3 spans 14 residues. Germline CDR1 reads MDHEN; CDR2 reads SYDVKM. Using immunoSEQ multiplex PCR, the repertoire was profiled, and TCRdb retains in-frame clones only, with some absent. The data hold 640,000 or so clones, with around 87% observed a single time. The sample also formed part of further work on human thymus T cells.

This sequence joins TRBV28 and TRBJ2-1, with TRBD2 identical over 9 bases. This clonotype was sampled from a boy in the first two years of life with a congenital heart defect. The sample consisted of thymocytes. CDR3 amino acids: CASKLAGPPGEQFF. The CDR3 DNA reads TGTGCCAGCAAACTAGCGGGCCCCCCAGGTGAGCAGTTCTTC.